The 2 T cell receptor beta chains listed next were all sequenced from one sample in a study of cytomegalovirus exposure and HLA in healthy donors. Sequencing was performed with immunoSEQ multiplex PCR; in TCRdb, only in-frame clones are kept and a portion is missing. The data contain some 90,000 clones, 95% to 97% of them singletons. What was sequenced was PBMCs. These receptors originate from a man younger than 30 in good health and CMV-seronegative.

The CDR3, as DNA: TGTGCCAGCAGCTCGACAGGGTATAATGGCTACACCTTC. It codes for CASSSTGYNGYTF. V and J are TRBV7-9 and TRBJ1-2; the match to TRBD1 covers 7 bases. Trimming removed 4 bases from V and 6 bases from J; junction bases left unmatched: 5. From germline, CDR1 is SEHNR and CDR2 FQNEAQ (reference sequence). CDR3 length: 13 residues.

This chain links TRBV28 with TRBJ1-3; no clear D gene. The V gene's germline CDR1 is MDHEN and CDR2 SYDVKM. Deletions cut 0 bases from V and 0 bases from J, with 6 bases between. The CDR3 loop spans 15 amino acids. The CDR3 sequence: CASSLWPRSGNTIYF. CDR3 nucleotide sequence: TGTGCCAGCAGTTTATGGCCGCGCTCTGGAAACACCATATATTTT.